This is a list of T cell receptor beta chains from one sample in a study of OX40 agonist ivuxolimab in advanced cancers. Libraries were prepared by immunoSEQ multiplex PCR; TCRdb keeps only in-frame clonotypes and omits some of them. The table has fewer than 25,000 clones, about 83% seen once. The source material was CD4+ or CD8+ T cells sorted from blood, sampled in a trial of the OX40 agonist ivuxolimab. These receptors all come from an adult with an advanced solid tumor such as melanoma, head and neck, liver or kidney cancer. Both conserved end residues are part of each CDR3. D genes are given only for firm matches. Clone size is given for some rows only: seen once, a few or many times, or a class if the clone is expanded.

j_call v_call clone_size d_call cdr3_aa cdr3_nt
TRBJ1-2 TRBV4-1 NA NA CASSQQGAYGYTF TGCGCCAGCAGCCAGCAGGGTGCCTATGGCTACACCTTC
TRBJ2-3 TRBV2 NA TRBD1 CASRDRGADTQYF TGTGCCAGCAGGGACAGGGGCGCAGATACGCAGTATTTT
TRBJ2-3 TRBV4-1 NA NA CASSQDEGWGTDTQYF TGCGCCAGCAGCCAAGATGAGGGTTGGGGCACAGATACGCAGTATTTT
TRBJ1-1 TRBV7-9 NA NA CASSPILGSTEAFF TGTGCCAGCAGCCCCATTTTGGGGAGCACTGAAGCTTTCTTT
TRBJ2-7 TRBV5-6 NA NA CASSFRVGEQYF TGTGCCAGCAGCTTCAGGGTTGGAGAGCAGTACTTC
TRBJ2-7 TRBV4-3 NA TRBD1 CASSQGGTGPYEQYF TGCGCCAGCAGCCAAGGGGGGACAGGACCCTACGAGCAGTACTTC
TRBJ2-5 TRBV5-8 NA NA CASSSSGRQETQYF TGTGCCAGCAGTAGTTCCGGCAGACAAGAGACCCAGTACTTC
TRBJ1-2 TRBV7-9 few NA CASSAGLLEGYTF TGTGCCAGCAGCGCGGGACTGCTAGAGGGCTACACCTTC
TRBJ2-3 TRBV2 NA NA CASSIDHRVGTDTQYF TGTGCCAGCAGCATAGACCACAGGGTCGGGACAGATACGCAGTATTTT
TRBJ2-7 TRBV21-1 once NA CASSTRQDLYEQYF TGTGCCAGCAGCACCAGACAGGATCTCTACGAGCAGTACTTC
TRBJ1-1 TRBV6-6 NA NA CASSGGAFF TGTGCCAGCAGTGGCGGAGCTTTCTTT
TRBJ1-3 TRBV15 NA NA CATSSRVSSGNTIYF TGTGCCACCAGCAGCAGGGTCTCCTCTGGAAACACCATATATTTT